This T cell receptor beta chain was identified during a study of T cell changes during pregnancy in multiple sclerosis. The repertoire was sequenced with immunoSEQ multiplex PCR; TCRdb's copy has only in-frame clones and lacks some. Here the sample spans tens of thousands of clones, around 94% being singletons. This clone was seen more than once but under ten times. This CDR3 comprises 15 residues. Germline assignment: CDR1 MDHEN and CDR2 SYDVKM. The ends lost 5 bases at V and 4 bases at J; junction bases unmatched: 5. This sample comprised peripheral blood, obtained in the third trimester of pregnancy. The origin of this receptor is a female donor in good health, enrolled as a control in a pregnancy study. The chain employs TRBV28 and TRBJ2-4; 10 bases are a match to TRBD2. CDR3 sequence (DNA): TGTGCCAGCAGTCTAGCGGGAGAGAGAAAAAACATTCAGTACTTC. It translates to CASSLAGERKNIQYF.